The entry that follows covers one T cell receptor (beta chain) sequence. Original methodology: From reference gene primer amplification, estimates of nucleated cell counts were derived. TCRdb's copy holds only in-frame clones and misses some; the assay was immunoSEQ multiplex PCR. V and J calls and clone size are as listed in that table; D and trimming were resolved from the DNA. This sample has about 200,000 clones, with 80% to 90% found just once. Trimming shortened V by 3 bases and J by 4 bases, and 6 bases separated the two germline ends. The germline V gene encodes CDR1 DFQATT and CDR2 SNEGSKA (reference sequence). The CDR3 extends over 11 amino acids. This sample is drawn from a study of blood T cell repertoires in COVID-19.

The TCR comes from a man aged 45-65 years with active or convalescent COVID-19. The chain uses TRBV20-1 and TRBJ1-2; the D is unclear. Input material: peripheral blood. CDR3 protein: CSASRGYGYTF. Written as DNA, the CDR3 is TGCAGTGCTAGTCGGGGCTATGGCTACACCTTC.